What follows is one T cell receptor beta chain and its context. This clonotype was counted many times. The antigen this receptor binds is unknown. The input lacks base qualities; no much larger clone sits a single base away. The sample comes from a study of human T cells and chemical hapten exposure listed by TCRdb under 2021. For the study in its entirety: For sensitization, 2% DPC in acetone was applied to a 2 cm by 2 cm area of upper inner arm skin. Patch testing was performed on the upper back with Finn chambers containing 0.01% DPC, and the patch tests were scored after 6 days according to International Contact Dermatitis Research Group standards. Blood samples were taken from patients before sensitization (week 0) and at 2, 6 and about 24 weeks after DPC sensitization. Most of the patients in the cohort were female, and the cohort covered alopecia areata with under or over 50% scalp involvement, alopecia totalis and alopecia universalis. Libraries were pooled for sequencing, and per-sample TCR yields varied mainly because of small differences in library volumes within the pool. Throughout the approximately 23-week study period, patients were also given weekly therapeutic DPC doses on the scalp. In alopecia patients, the study followed how the peripheral blood TCR repertoire changed in vivo over primary and secondary sensitization to diphenylcyclopropenone (DPC), a hapten. Roughly 30 alopecia patients gave blood for TCR sequencing at one to four time points (pre-sensitization, 2, 6 and 24 weeks). Each blood RNA sample was used to sequence both TCR alpha and TCR beta chains.

The method behind the library was RACE. The sequencing machine was a NextSeq 500. Library preparation attached unique molecular identifiers to individual cDNA molecules for quantitative, reproducible TCR counting. The study's own analysis went as follows. A median of roughly 100,000 TCRs per sample was observed, with a range of 23,224 to 690,600. The Decombinator software suite was used to annotate the V, J and CDR3 of the TCR reads. For PS versus PT1 abundance plots, all samples were subsampled to the same number of TCRs (28,000). Expanded TCRs were defined as absent before sensitization and observed at least eight times at the 2-week time point. The public reads were reanalyzed by TCRdb: fastp trimming at Q25, MiXCR alignment, in-frame beta chains only. Merged by CDR3 protein, the rows form single entries marked with the most common genes and DNA. The V and J calls come from TCRdb's annotation, not from the publication. For this sample the table gives fewer than 50,000 distinct CDR3 sequences, of which 3% to 4% were detected only once. Around 26% of the sample belongs to the ten largest clones.

CDR1 and CDR2 are drawn from the germline V gene: KGHDR, SFDVKD. At the junction V is shortened by 3 bases and J by 6 bases, with 14 bases in between. From the cysteine through the phenylalanine, the CDR3 covers 15 amino acids. The DNA shown is the 45-base CDR3, in frame from base 1. Results and caveats for the whole study, not just this receptor: Significantly more large CDR3 similarity clusters were formed by expanded TCRs than by pre-sensitization or healthy control sets, consistent with antigen-driven responses. Alopecia, a presumed autoimmune disease, was present in all patients, so the immune response of the patients might differ from that of healthy individuals. The number of PT1 expanded TCRs positively correlated with patch test score, significant at thresholds 8, 16 and 32 but not 4. DPC sensitization did not change how many TCRs were above 1 in 1000 frequency, and no evidence was found of alterations in global repertoire structure. After repeated subsampling, changes were observed in the strength of the expansion versus patch-test correlation and in the threshold at which the correlation became significant.

Taken with the paper, the label for time point translates to: patch test 1, 2 weeks after DPC sensitization. The sample's treatment or condition label, decoded: therapeutic diphenylcyclopropenone sensitization with weekly scalp DPC. Unfractionated whole blood was collected in Tempus Blood RNA tubes, and total RNA was extracted from that blood. Blood at each patch-test visit was drawn before the patch test was applied. Patients were considered eligible if aged 18 to 70, diagnosed with alopecia and deemed suitable for DPC therapy, and patients were excluded if pregnant. The specimen was whole blood, collected in connection with sensitization to the hapten diphenylcyclopropenone (DPC). The source of this sequence is a man aged 50 to 59 with alopecia areata. Some clones in this sample may be carry-over from other donors' samples. The chain was built from TRBV24-1 and TRBJ2-1; TRBD2 could be the D gene, as 6 bases match. The CDR3 region reads CATSDRDSPRNEQFF. The sequenced DNA: TGTGCCACCAGTGATCGGGACTCCCCCCGCAATGAGCAGTTCTTC.